Given below is one T cell receptor beta chain in context. V lost 4 bases and J 4 bases, leaving 20 bases between the germline ends. This CDR3 contains 16 residues. The germline V gene has CDR1 LGHNA and CDR2 YSLEER. TCRdb independently ran MiXCR on the reads; one entry per CDR3 protein. Here the sample spans approximately 150,000 distinct CDR3 sequences, roughly 17% being singletons. The data belong to a study of T cell repertoires in cytomegalovirus infection. Study details: Through public TCR beta signatures, both CMV infection and matching HLA type were indicated.

This chain links TRBV4-3 with TRBJ2-7; either TRBD1 or TRBD2 may fit D (5 bases each). The sequenced material came from CD8+ T cells from PBMCs. The clonotype comes from a human donor in good health (CMV status not recorded). Some clones in this sample may be carry-over from other donors' samples. For the CDR3, the DNA is TGCGCCAGCAGCCTGAGCTCGGGGCGTAAGGATTACGAGCAGTACTTC. Encoded protein: CASSLSSGRKDYEQYF.